This passage covers 15 T cell receptor beta chains from one sample sequenced in a study of T cells in localized non-small cell lung cancer. Profiling relied on immunoSEQ multiplex PCR, and the TCRdb table lists in-frame clones only, not all of them. Of about 30,000 clones detected, nearly 90% appear once; the ten largest clones hold 10%. This material consisted of peripheral blood, taken before any cancer treatment. The origin of the receptors is a woman aged 40-69 years with stage I lung adenocarcinoma.

This clone was found once. The rearrangement uses TRBV5-1 and TRBJ1-3; tentative D call: TRBD1 (6 bases). V was cut by 4 bases and J by 0 bases, with 14 bases left in between. Germline CDR1 and CDR2: SGHRS and YFSETQ. This CDR3 contains 16 residues. As DNA, the CDR3 is TGCGCCAGCAGCCAAGGGGGGAACCCCTCTGGAAACACCATATATTTT. As protein: CASSQGGNPSGNTIYF.

The rearrangement uses TRBV7-2 and TRBJ1-1; no firm D call. Trimming removed 2 bases from V and 11 bases from J, with 15 bases in between. CDR3 length equals 13 residues. Germline values: CDR1 SGHTA, CDR2 FQGNSA. The chain's CDR3 is CASSLYGRAGAFF. The CDR3 DNA sequence: TGTGCCAGCAGCTTATACGGTCGGGCGGGGGCTTTCTTT.

This clone appeared once. The V gene is TRBV18, the J gene TRBJ2-3, with 9 bases that match TRBD2. CDR1 and CDR2 from the germline V gene are KGHSH and LQKENI. Trimming at V came to 1 base and at J to 4 bases, leaving 3 bases not matched to a gene. CDR3 length equals 15 residues. In nucleotides, the CDR3 is TGTGCCAGCTCACCACAGCGCGGGGGGGCAGATACGCAGTATTTT. It yields the protein CASSPQRGGADTQYF.

The chain has TRBV7-9 and TRBJ1-2; D remains ambiguous. Trimming removed 3 bases from V and 5 bases from J, with 4 bases in between. The CDR3 consists of 11 residues. Germline V lookup: CDR1 SEHNR, CDR2 FQNEAQ (reference sequence). CDR3 sequence reads: CASSFTYGYTF. CDR3 bases: TGTGCCAGCAGCTTCACTTATGGCTACACCTTC. Full variable domain (rest looked up from reference TRBV7-9 and TRBJ1-2): DTGVSQNPRHKITKRGQNVTFRCDPISEHNRLYWYRQTLGQGPEFLTYFQNEAQLEKSRLLSDRFSAERPKGSFSTLEIQRTEQGDSAMYLCASSFTYGYTFGSGTRLTVV.

This clone has more than one count but fewer than ten. This rearrangement joins TRBV10-2 to TRBJ2-7; 7 nucleotides line up with TRBD1. Unmatched junction bases numbered 8, after V lost 7 bases and J lost 2 bases. Germline V CDR1 and CDR2: WSHSY, SAAADI. The CDR3 is made up of 14 amino acids. This CDR3 is CASNGQGQTYEQYF. The CDR3 DNA follows: TGCGCCAGCAATGGGCAGGGACAGACCTACGAGCAGTACTTC.

CDR3 bases: TGCGCCAGCAGGTCAGACGGGGAGCTGTTTTTT. The encoded protein is CASRSDGELFF. The chain couples TRBV5-1 to TRBJ2-2; D call uncertain. The CDR3 contains 11 residues. The V gene lost 5 bases and the J gene lost 7 bases, with 6 bases spanning the gap. Looked up from germline, CDR1 is SGHRS and CDR2 is YFSETQ.

The rearrangement links TRBV5-1 to TRBJ2-5; 7 nucleotides line up with TRBD1. With 4 bases clipped from V and 1 base from J, the junction kept 7 bases outside the gene matches. CDR1 and CDR2 from the germline V gene are SGHRS and YFSETQ. CDR3 length: 15 amino acids. Here the CDR3 DNA reads TGCGCCAGCAGCGTATTCGGACAGGCCCAAGAGACCCAGTACTTC. Translation gives CASSVFGQAQETQYF.

This clone appeared once. V is TRBV19 and J is TRBJ2-7; D might be TRBD1 or TRBD2, each matching 6 bases. Trimming cost V 3 bases and J 2 bases, with 11 bases left between them. The length of the CDR3 is 14 residues. Germline V CDR1 and CDR2: LNHDA, SQIVND (reference sequence). CDR3 nucleotide sequence: TGTGCCAGTAGTATGGGGGGACATACCTACGAGCAGTACTTC. It codes for CASSMGGHTYEQYF.

This sequence joins TRBV7-8 and TRBJ2-7; D call uncertain. The CDR3 length is 14 residues. The germline CDR1 and CDR2 sequences are SGHVS and FQNEAQ. Trimming removed 0 bases at V and 11 bases at J, with 17 bases between. CDR3 in DNA: TGTGCCAGCAGCTTAGCCCCGCTTACGAGTGGGGAGTACTTC. It specifies CASSLAPLTSGEYF.

The chain couples TRBV6-5 to TRBJ1-6, with D possibly matching TRBD1 (5 bases). This CDR3 has 16 amino acids. The V gene lost 4 bases and the J gene lost 9 bases, with 19 bases spanning the gap. Germline CDR1 and CDR2: MNHEY and SVGAGI. The CDR3, as DNA: TGTGCCAGCAGTTCTACCGGGACCTCAAGGGGTTCACCCCTCCACTTT. It encodes CASSSTGTSRGSPLHF.

The rearrangement links TRBV28 to TRBJ2-6, with no clear D. Trimming stripped 6 bases from V and 3 bases from J, with 9 bases between. CDR1 is MDHEN and CDR2 is SYDVKM in the germline V gene. The CDR3 length is 14 residues. CDR3 bases: TGTGCCAGCAGGCCCCCGGGTGGGGCCAACGTCCTGACTTTC. Its translation: CASRPPGGANVLTF.

The genes are TRBV30 and TRBJ1-6, with D tentatively TRBD1 (5 bases). Trimming removed 2 bases at V and 11 bases at J, with 16 bases between. CDR3 length: 14 amino acids. Per germline, CDR1 GTSNPN and CDR2 SVGIG (reference sequence). The CDR3 bases are TGTGCCTGGAGTCCCTCTAGGGGCATCGCACCCCTCCACTTT. Translation gives CAWSPSRGIAPLHF.

The chain employs TRBV5-4 and TRBJ2-3; no clear D gene. V lost 1 base, J lost 2 bases, and 11 bases lay in between. CDR3 length: 15 amino acids. Germline V gene sequence: CDR1 SGHNT, CDR2 YYREEE (reference sequence). The CDR3 here is CASSLSGAITDTQYF. In DNA form, the CDR3 reads TGTGCCAGCAGCTTGAGTGGCGCTATCACAGATACGCAGTATTTT. The full variable domain, with the rest looked up from reference TRBV5-4 and TRBJ2-3, is ETGVTQSPTHLIKTRGQQVTLRCSSQSGHNTVSWYQQALGQGPQFIFQYYREEENGRGNFPPRFSGLQFPNYSSELNVNALELDDSALYLCASSLSGAITDTQYFGPGTRLTVL.

In its sample, this clone was seen once. The V and J genes are TRBV29-1 and TRBJ2-7; 7 bases map to TRBD2. CDR3 length: 14 residues. The germline CDR1 and CDR2 sequences are SQVTM and ANQGSEA. The junction had 9 bases not matched to a gene; V was cut back by 7 bases and J by 0 bases. The DNA for the CDR3 is TGCAGCGCCAACCTGGGAGGGAACTCCTACGAGCAGTACTTC. It translates to CSANLGGNSYEQYF.

The chain employs TRBV4-3 and TRBJ1-2; 9 bases match TRBD1. The CDR3 is 14 amino acids. V was pared by 9 bases and J by 2 bases, with 7 bases of the junction left unmatched. Germline V gene sequence: CDR1 LGHNA, CDR2 YSLEER. This CDR3 is CASSGQGKNYGYTF. In DNA, the CDR3 is TGCGCCAGTTCTGGACAGGGGAAAAACTATGGCTACACCTTC.